The rows below give T cell receptor beta chains drawn from one sample of a study of control samples from healthy donors and cancer patients. Some clones are missing from TCRdb's copy, which holds only in-frame ones; the method was immunoSEQ multiplex PCR. The sample carries around 58,000 clones, around 90% recorded once. Sequencing was carried out using blood. The receptors derive from a man aged 50 or older in good health. The CDR3 runs from the conserved cysteine through the conserved F or W. D genes are given only for firm matches. Not all rows give a size; the values are once, few, many and, for expanded clones, a class.

V gene	D gene	J gene	clone size	CDR3 protein	CDR3 DNA
TRBV19	.	TRBJ1-1	.	CASSIGRDTEAFF	TGTGCCAGTAGTATAGGGCGAGACACTGAAGCTTTCTTT
TRBV4-2	TRBD2	TRBJ2-1	.	CASSHDPMLAGVGGNYNEQFF	TGTGCCAGCAGCCACGATCCGATGCTAGCGGGAGTAGGGGGAAACTACAATGAGCAGTTCTTC
TRBV3-1/TRBV3-2	TRBD1	TRBJ1-1	.	CASSPTGENTEAFF	TGTGCCAGCAGCCCGACAGGGGAGAACACTGAAGCTTTCTTT
TRBV9	.	TRBJ2-7	few	CASSSDPGNLEQYF	TGTGCCAGCAGCTCCGACCCAGGGAATCTCGAGCAGTACTTC
TRBV7-9	TRBD2	TRBJ2-5	.	CASSQGTSGSETQYF	TGTGCCAGCAGCCAGGGGACTAGCGGGAGTGAGACCCAGTACTTC
TRBV28	.	TRBJ2-7	.	CASSLAGPSYEQYF	TGTGCCAGCAGTTTGGCAGGACCTTCCTACGAGCAGTACTTC
TRBV5-1	.	TRBJ2-3	.	CASSLARSKGTDTQYF	TGCGCCAGCAGCTTGGCCCGGTCGAAAGGCACAGATACGCAGTATTTT
TRBV7-6	.	TRBJ2-1	.	CASSFYGSPSSYNEQFF	TGTGCCAGCAGCTTTTACGGGAGCCCGAGCTCCTACAATGAGCAGTTCTTC
TRBV11-3	.	TRBJ1-4	.	CASSSGGGPANEKLFF	TGTGCCAGCAGCTCGGGAGGAGGCCCGGCTAATGAAAAACTGTTTTTT
TRBV7-2	.	TRBJ1-2	.	CASSLAKRGGYGYTF	TGTGCCAGCAGCTTAGCGAAAAGAGGAGGATATGGCTACACCTTC
TRBV25-1	.	TRBJ1-1	.	CASKNEEVGMNTEAFF	TGTGCCAGCAAAAACGAGGAAGTAGGGATGAACACTGAAGCTTTCTTT
TRBV5-6	TRBD2	TRBJ2-7	.	CASSHPSGSTEQYF	TGTGCCAGCAGCCACCCTAGCGGGAGCACCGAGCAGTACTTC
TRBV7-9	.	TRBJ1-1	.	CASSVGRHDEAFF	TGTGCCAGCAGCGTCGGGAGGCATGATGAAGCTTTCTTT
TRBV28	.	TRBJ1-4	.	CVSGGGNEKLFF	TGTGTCTCCGGGGGGGGGAATGAAAAACTGTTTTTT
TRBV7-2	.	TRBJ2-2	.	CASSKGPKTGELFF	TGTGCCAGCAGCAAAGGACCTAAGACCGGGGAGCTGTTTTTT
TRBV10-1	TRBD2	TRBJ2-1	.	CASSAAPTSGSSNEQFF	TGCGCCAGCAGTGCCGCCCCGACTAGCGGGAGTAGTAATGAGCAGTTCTTC
TRBV28	.	TRBJ2-1	.	CASSHRVRETPEQFF	TGTGCCAGCAGTCACAGGGTGCGGGAGACCCCAGAGCAGTTCTTC
TRBV13	TRBD2	TRBJ2-1	.	CASSFPVAGVYNEQFF	TGTGCCAGCAGCTTCCCTGTAGCGGGGGTCTACAATGAGCAGTTCTTC
TRBV28	.	TRBJ1-1	.	CASSFPSHKNTEAFF	TGTGCCAGCAGTTTCCCCTCCCATAAAAACACTGAAGCTTTCTTT
TRBV24-1	.	TRBJ1-5	.	CATSGSYSNQPQHF	TGTGCCACCAGTGGCAGTTATAGCAATCAGCCCCAGCATTTT
TRBV6-1	TRBD2	TRBJ2-3	once	CASSDQISGVSTDTQYF	TGTGCCAGCAGTGATCAGATCAGCGGGGTTTCCACAGATACGCAGTATTTT
TRBV12-3/TRBV12-4	.	TRBJ1-5	.	CASSLGGRFAQHF	TGTGCCAGCAGTTTGGGAGGAAGGTTTGCCCAGCATTTT
TRBV5-1	.	TRBJ2-1	once	CASSLAEGSSYNEQFF	TGCGCCAGCAGCTTGGCCGAGGGTAGCTCCTACAATGAGCAGTTCTTC
TRBV12-3/TRBV12-4	.	TRBJ2-5	.	CASSFGIGETQYF	TGTGCCAGCAGTTTCGGGATCGGAGAGACCCAGTACTTC
TRBV11-2	.	TRBJ2-2	few	CASSFAAPIPGELFF	TGTGCCAGCAGCTTTGCGGCTCCGATCCCCGGGGAGCTGTTTTTT
TRBV2	.	TRBJ1-4	.	CASSFYNEKLFF	TGTGCCAGCAGTTTCTATAATGAAAAACTGTTTTTT
TRBV7-2	TRBD2	TRBJ2-1	.	CASSLSLAGPRGDEQFF	TGTGCCAGCAGTTTAAGCCTAGCGGGCCCCCGAGGGGATGAGCAGTTCTTC
TRBV28	.	TRBJ1-3	.	CASSLYLGNTIYF	TGTGCCAGCAGTTTATACCTAGGGAACACCATATATTTT
TRBV27	.	TRBJ2-5	.	CASSFRQQETQYF	TGTGCCAGCAGTTTTCGACAGCAAGAGACCCAGTACTTC
TRBV10-1	.	TRBJ2-3	few	CASSTQGSGTQYF	TGCGCCAGCAGTACTCAGGGGAGTGGGACGCAGTATTTT
TRBV4-2	.	TRBJ2-7	.	CASSQDLSYEQYF	TGTGCCAGCAGCCAAGATCTGAGCTACGAGCAGTACTTC
TRBV6-2/TRBV6-3	TRBD2	TRBJ2-7	.	CASSDLAGFSYEQYF	TGTGCCAGCAGCGATCTAGCGGGATTTTCCTACGAGCAGTACTTC
TRBV7-8	TRBD2	TRBJ2-7	.	CASSPPTSGPYEQYF	TGTGCCAGCAGCCCACCAACTAGCGGACCCTACGAGCAGTACTTC
TRBV14	.	TRBJ2-7	.	CASSPGALYEQYF	TGTGCCAGCAGCCCAGGGGCTCTCTACGAGCAGTACTTC
TRBV19	.	TRBJ2-1	.	CASTLTGFSYNEQFF	TGTGCCAGTACCCTGACAGGATTTTCCTACAATGAGCAGTTCTTC
TRBV25-1	TRBD1	TRBJ2-5	once	CASSRGTGWGVEETQYF	TGTGCCAGCAGTAGGGGGACAGGGTGGGGTGTAGAAGAGACCCAGTACTTC
TRBV2	TRBD1	TRBJ1-6	once	CASSRDRIYNSPLHF	TGTGCCAGCAGTCGGGACAGGATATATAATTCACCCCTCCACTTT
TRBV6-5	TRBD1	TRBJ1-1	.	CASSYSDRGGTEAFF	TGTGCCAGCAGTTACTCGGACAGGGGTGGCACTGAAGCTTTCTTT
TRBV11-3	.	TRBJ2-1	.	CASSPGTSQGQFF	TGTGCCAGCAGCCCCGGGACTTCCCAGGGGCAGTTCTTC
TRBV18	.	TRBJ1-6	.	CASSGLPVRGNSPLHF	TGTGCCAGCTCAGGCTTACCGGTCAGGGGAAATTCACCCCTCCACTTT
TRBV27	.	TRBJ2-2	.	CASSFWGQGYTGELFF	TGTGCCAGCAGTTTCTGGGGGCAAGGTTACACCGGGGAGCTGTTTTTT
TRBV7-2	.	TRBJ2-5	.	CASSSNGASETQYF	TGTGCCAGCAGCTCCAACGGGGCCTCGGAGACCCAGTACTTC
TRBV29-1	TRBD2	TRBJ2-1	.	CSVRRVAGYEQFF	TGCAGCGTTCGGAGGGTAGCGGGATATGAGCAGTTCTTC
TRBV14	.	TRBJ2-6	.	CASSQSEGQGVYPGANVLTF	TGTGCCAGCAGCCAATCTGAGGGGCAAGGGGTATACCCTGGGGCCAACGTCCTGACTTTC
TRBV28	.	TRBJ1-2	few	CASSSPGFFVGNGYTF	TGTGCCAGCAGTTCACCGGGCTTCTTCGTTGGAAATGGCTACACCTTC
TRBV5-8	.	TRBJ2-1	.	CASSVDSGYYNEQFF	TGTGCCAGCAGCGTGGACTCCGGTTACTACAATGAGCAGTTCTTC
TRBV13	.	TRBJ1-5	.	CASSLGGNSNQPQHF	TGTGCCAGCAGCTTAGGAGGGAATAGCAATCAGCCCCAGCATTTT
TRBV2	.	TRBJ2-7	.	CASSDLGQGSHEQYF	TGTGCCAGCAGTGATCTTGGACAAGGCTCCCACGAGCAGTACTTC
TRBV7-9	.	TRBJ2-7	.	CASSLGASKSGRAYEQYF	TGTGCCAGCAGCTTAGGGGCGAGTAAATCGGGGCGGGCCTACGAGCAGTACTTC
TRBV28	TRBD2	TRBJ2-3	once	CASSLPVSILASGTTDTQYF	TGTGCCAGCAGTTTACCTGTGTCCATATTGGCTAGCGGGACCACAGATACGCAGTATTTT
TRBV29-1	TRBD2	TRBJ2-7	.	CSVEDSGLAGAYEQYF	TGCAGCGTTGAAGATTCCGGACTAGCGGGAGCCTACGAGCAGTACTTC
TRBV4-1	.	TRBJ1-4	.	CASSPGMGGYGEKLFF	TGCGCCAGCAGCCCGGGAATGGGGGGGTACGGGGAAAAACTGTTTTTT
TRBV27	.	TRBJ1-1	.	CASRKTGNTEAFF	TGTGCCAGCAGGAAGACAGGGAACACTGAAGCTTTCTTT
TRBV19	.	TRBJ1-5	.	CASTGVGVSNQPQHF	TGTGCCAGTACCGGGGTCGGGGTTAGCAATCAGCCCCAGCATTTT